The sequence of this TCR beta chain was determined in a study of cytomegalovirus exposure and HLA in healthy donors. Sequencing used immunoSEQ multiplex PCR; TCRdb keeps in-frame clones, though not all of them. The table lists 150,000 to 200,000 clones, 70% to 90% of them singletons. The V end was cut by 8 bases, the J end by 2 bases, with 19 bases between. CDR1 SEHNR and CDR2 FQNEAQ come from the germline V gene (reference sequence). The CDR3 runs 15 residues. The chain employs TRBV7-9 and TRBJ2-7; maybe TRBD2 (6 bases). Sequenced input: PBMCs. The clonotype was recovered from a man aged 30-40 years in good health and CMV-seropositive. Written as DNA, the CDR3 is TGTGCCAGCGGAAGGGGCGGGGCCTATACCTACGAGCAGTACTTC. Encoded protein: CASGRGGAYTYEQYF.